This TCR beta chain is from a study of cytomegalovirus exposure and HLA in healthy donors. From germline, CDR1 is SQVTM and CDR2 ANQGSEA. Trimming removed 5 bases at V and 6 bases at J, with 13 bases between. The CDR3 length is 12 residues. Whole-study results and caveats: HLA-A and HLA-B allele assignments for most subjects were reportedly predicted accurately using TCR beta sequences.

The count of this clone is one. As yet, its antigen is unknown. PCR used 60 Vbeta primers and 13 Jbeta primers. Generated by immunoSEQ multiplex PCR, the TCRdb table keeps only in-frame clones and is missing some. Found here are about 150,000 clones, about 80% of them singletons; the top ten hold around 13%. Sequences were obtained from PBMCs. This TCR was recovered from a man aged 25 to 45 in good health and CMV-seropositive. The rearrangement uses TRBV29-1 and TRBJ1-1, with no clear D. The DNA of the CDR3 is TGCAGCGTTAAGGACTTCCCGTCTGAAGCTTTCTTT. Translated: CSVKDFPSEAFF.